This passage covers 7 T cell receptor beta chains from one sample sequenced in a study of long-term antiretroviral therapy in people with HIV. Sequencing relied on immunoSEQ assay v3.0, run at survey level. The repertoire was sequenced with immunoSEQ multiplex PCR; TCRdb's copy has only in-frame clones and lacks some. This table holds almost 20,000 clones, around three quarters found once. The specimen comprised unsorted PBMCs, sampled 0.2 years after starting antiretroviral therapy. The source is a woman in her thirties or forties with HIV.

The chain employs TRBV6-6 and TRBJ1-3; maybe TRBD1 (5 bases). The CDR3 is 14 residues long. The V and J ends lost 4 bases and 1 base respectively, with 8 bases between them. CDR1 MNHNY and CDR2 SVGAGI come from the germline V gene (reference sequence). DNA for the CDR3: TGTGCCAGCAGTTCTTCAGGGTCTGGAAACACCATATATTTT. Translated: CASSSSGSGNTIYF.

The V call is TRBV6-5, the J call TRBJ1-1; possible D gene TRBD1, 5 bases. Trimming removed 7 bases at V and 1 base at J, with 10 bases between. This CDR3 contains 13 residues. The germline V gene encodes CDR1 MNHEY and CDR2 SVGAGI. The CDR3 bases are TGTGCCAGCAACCTTGACAGGAACACTGAAGCTTTCTTT. Translation gives CASNLDRNTEAFF.

The chain joins TRBV29-1 to TRBJ2-7; perhaps TRBD1 as D (6 bases). Germline values: CDR1 SQVTM, CDR2 ANQGSEA. Trimming removed 5 bases at V and 0 bases at J, with 11 bases between. The CDR3 spans 13 residues. This CDR3 reads CSVNQGHSYEQYF. The CDR3 DNA reads as TGCAGCGTTAATCAGGGGCACTCCTACGAGCAGTACTTC.

This chain uses TRBV25-1 with TRBJ1-2, with a tentative D call TRBD1 (6 bases). The germline CDR1 and CDR2 sequences are MGHDK and SYGVNS. V was shortened by 1 base and J by 9 bases, with 12 bases between the two germline ends. The CDR3 runs to 13 residues. CDR3 protein: CASSEFGGESYTF. CDR3 coding DNA: TGTGCCAGCAGTGAATTCGGGGGCGAGAGCTACACCTTC.

The chain carries TRBV5-4 and TRBJ2-2, with TRBD2 matching over 14 bases. The V gene end was trimmed by 4 bases and the J gene end by 7 bases; junction bases not matched to a gene: 12. Germline CDR1 and CDR2: SGHNT and YYREEE (reference sequence). This CDR3 spans 18 amino acids. CDR3 coding DNA: TGTGCCAGCAGCATGGGACTAGCGGGAGCCTCCGGCGTCGGGGAGCTGTTTTTT. Its translation: CASSMGLAGASGVGELFF.

This rearrangement joins TRBV19 to TRBJ2-4, with TRBD1 as a possible D gene (5 bases). This CDR3 contains 16 residues. In germline, CDR1 is LNHDA, CDR2 SQIVND (reference sequence). Trimming took 2 bases from V and 7 from J, leaving 18 bases between them. DNA of the CDR3: TGTGCCAGTAGTATACGTCGTACAGGAGACAGTAACATTCAGTACTTC. This translates into CASSIRRTGDSNIQYF.

The chain has TRBV30 and TRBJ1-3; 10 nucleotides align to TRBD1. Unmatched junction bases numbered 2, after V lost 0 bases and J lost 0 bases. Germline V CDR1 and CDR2: GTSNPN, SVGIG (reference sequence). This CDR3 contains 16 residues. The CDR3: CAWSVRDRGSGNTIYF. The DNA for the CDR3 is TGTGCCTGGAGTGTACGGGACAGGGGCTCTGGAAACACCATATATTTT.